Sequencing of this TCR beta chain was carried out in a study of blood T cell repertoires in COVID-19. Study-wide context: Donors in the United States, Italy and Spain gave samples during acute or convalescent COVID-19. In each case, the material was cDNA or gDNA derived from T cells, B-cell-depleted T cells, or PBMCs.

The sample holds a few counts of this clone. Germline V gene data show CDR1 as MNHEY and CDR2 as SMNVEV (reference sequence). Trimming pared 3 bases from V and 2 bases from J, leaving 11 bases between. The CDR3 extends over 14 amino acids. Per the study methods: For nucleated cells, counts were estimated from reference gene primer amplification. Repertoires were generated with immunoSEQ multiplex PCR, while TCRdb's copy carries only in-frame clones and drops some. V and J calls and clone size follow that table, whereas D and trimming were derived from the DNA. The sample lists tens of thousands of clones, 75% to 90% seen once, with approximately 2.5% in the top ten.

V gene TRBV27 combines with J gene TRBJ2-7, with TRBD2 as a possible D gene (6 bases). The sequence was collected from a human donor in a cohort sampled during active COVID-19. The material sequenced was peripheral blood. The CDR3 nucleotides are TGTGCCAGCAGTTTGCGACTAGGTCCCTACGAGCAGTACTTC. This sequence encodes CASSLRLGPYEQYF.